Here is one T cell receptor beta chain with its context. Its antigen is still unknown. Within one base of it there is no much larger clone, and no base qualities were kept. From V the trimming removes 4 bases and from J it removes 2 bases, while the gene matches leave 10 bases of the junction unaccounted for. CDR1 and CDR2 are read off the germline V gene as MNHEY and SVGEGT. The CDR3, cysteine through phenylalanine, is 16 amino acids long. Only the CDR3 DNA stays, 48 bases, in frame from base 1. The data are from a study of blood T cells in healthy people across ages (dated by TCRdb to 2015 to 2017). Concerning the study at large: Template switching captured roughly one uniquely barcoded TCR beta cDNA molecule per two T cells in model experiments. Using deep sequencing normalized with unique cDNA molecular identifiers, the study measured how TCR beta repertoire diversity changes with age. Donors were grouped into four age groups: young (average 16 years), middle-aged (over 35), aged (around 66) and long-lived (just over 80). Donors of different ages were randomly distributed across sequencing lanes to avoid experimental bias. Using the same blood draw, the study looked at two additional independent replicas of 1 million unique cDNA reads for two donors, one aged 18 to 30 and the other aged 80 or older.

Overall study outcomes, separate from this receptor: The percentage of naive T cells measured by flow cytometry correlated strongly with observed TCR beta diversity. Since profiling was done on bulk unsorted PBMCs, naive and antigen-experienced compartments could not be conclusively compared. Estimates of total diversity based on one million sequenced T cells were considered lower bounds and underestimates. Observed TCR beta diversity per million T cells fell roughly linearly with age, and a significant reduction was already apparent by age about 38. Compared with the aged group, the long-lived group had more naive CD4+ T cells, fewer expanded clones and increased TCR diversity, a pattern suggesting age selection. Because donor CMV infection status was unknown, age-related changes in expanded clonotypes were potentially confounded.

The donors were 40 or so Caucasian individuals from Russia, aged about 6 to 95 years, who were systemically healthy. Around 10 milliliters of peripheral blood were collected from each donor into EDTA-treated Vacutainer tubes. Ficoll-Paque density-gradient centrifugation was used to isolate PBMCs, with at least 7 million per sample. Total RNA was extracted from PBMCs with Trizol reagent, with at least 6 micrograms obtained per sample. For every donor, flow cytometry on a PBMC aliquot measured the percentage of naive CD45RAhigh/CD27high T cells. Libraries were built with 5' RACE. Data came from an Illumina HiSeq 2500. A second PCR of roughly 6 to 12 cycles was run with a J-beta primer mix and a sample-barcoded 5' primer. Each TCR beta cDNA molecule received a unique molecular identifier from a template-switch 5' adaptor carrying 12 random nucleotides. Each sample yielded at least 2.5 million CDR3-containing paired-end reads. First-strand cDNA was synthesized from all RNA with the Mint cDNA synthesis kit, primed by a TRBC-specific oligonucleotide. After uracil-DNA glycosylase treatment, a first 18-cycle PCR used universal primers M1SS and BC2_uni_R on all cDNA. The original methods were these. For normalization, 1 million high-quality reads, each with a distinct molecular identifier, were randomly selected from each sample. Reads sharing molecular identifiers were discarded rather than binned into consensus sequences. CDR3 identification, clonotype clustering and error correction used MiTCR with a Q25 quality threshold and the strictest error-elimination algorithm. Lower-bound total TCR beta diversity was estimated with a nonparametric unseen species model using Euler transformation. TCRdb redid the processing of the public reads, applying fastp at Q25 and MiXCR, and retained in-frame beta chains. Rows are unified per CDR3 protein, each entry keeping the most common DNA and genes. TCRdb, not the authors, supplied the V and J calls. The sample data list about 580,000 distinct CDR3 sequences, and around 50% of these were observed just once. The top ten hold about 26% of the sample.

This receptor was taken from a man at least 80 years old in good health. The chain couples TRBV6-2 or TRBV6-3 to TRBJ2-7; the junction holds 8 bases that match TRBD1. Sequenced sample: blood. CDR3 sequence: CASSSTRTGRTYEQYF. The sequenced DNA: TGTGCCAGCAGTTCGACCCGGACAGGGCGCACCTACGAGCAGTACTTC.